Below are 32 T cell receptor beta chains sequenced from a single sample in a study of human T cells and chemical hapten exposure. Time point reported: pre-sensitization, week 0. Treatment in this sample: therapeutic diphenylcyclopropenone sensitization with weekly scalp DPC. TCRdb fed the RACE reads into MiXCR, producing one record per CDR3 protein. The sample holds roughly 60,000 distinct CDR3 sequences, approximately 6.7% seen once. The sequenced sample was whole blood, obtained in connection with sensitization to the hapten diphenylcyclopropenone (DPC). Source of these receptors: a woman between 25 and 40 years old with alopecia areata. Some clones in this sample may be carry-over from other donors' samples.

This clonotype was seen only a few times. The rearrangement uses TRBV18 and TRBJ2-7, with 11 bases that match TRBD1. This CDR3 spans 16 amino acids. The junction had 10 bases not matched to a gene; V was cut back by 2 bases and J by 7 bases. Per germline, CDR1 KGHSH and CDR2 LQKENI. CDR3: CASSPVPGTGGREQYF. For the CDR3, the DNA is TGTGCCAGCTCACCAGTACCCGGGACAGGGGGTAGGGAGCAGTACTTC.

This clonotype was seen many times. The chain joins TRBV29-1 to TRBJ1-2, with TRBD1 as a possible D gene (6 bases). CDR1 is SQVTM and CDR2 is ANQGSEA in the germline V gene. V was clipped by 3 bases and J by 3 bases, with 14 bases between them. The CDR3 contains 14 residues. The CDR3 sequence is CSVDGTGRYYGYTF. Here the CDR3 DNA reads TGCAGCGTTGACGGAACAGGGCGGTACTATGGCTACACCTTC.

In this sample, this clonotype turned up many times. V usage is TRBV20-1 and J usage is TRBJ2-3; D is perhaps TRBD2 (6 bases). V was clipped by 3 bases and J by 2 bases, with 9 bases between them. The CDR3 has 13 residues. Germline V gives CDR1 DFQATT, CDR2 SNEGSKA (reference sequence). DNA of the CDR3: TGCAGTGCTAGTAGCGGCTACACAGATACGCAGTATTTT. This gives the protein CSASSGYTDTQYF.

In this sample, this clonotype turned up many times. The J gene is TRBJ2-1, the V gene TRBV7-9; the D call may be TRBD1 or TRBD2 (6 bases each). There are 16 residues in the CDR3. V was clipped by 5 bases and J by 7 bases, with 21 bases between them. Germline values: CDR1 SEHNR, CDR2 FQNEAQ (reference sequence). The CDR3 nucleotides are TGTGCCAGCAGCCCTATCCGGGGGCGGGGACCAAATGAGCAGTTCTTC. The encoded protein is CASSPIRGRGPNEQFF.

The V and J genes are TRBV12-3 or TRBV12-4 and TRBJ1-5; 7 bases agree with TRBD1. This CDR3 spans 15 amino acids. J lost 2 bases, V lost 6 bases, and 7 bases had no gene match. The CDR3 sequence is CASRRQGEGNQPQHF. The CDR3 DNA reads as TGTGCCAGCAGACGACAGGGAGAGGGCAATCAGCCCCAGCATTTT.

This clonotype has at least ten counts. The chain links TRBV30 to TRBJ1-4; 9 positions match TRBD1. In germline, CDR1 is GTSNPN, CDR2 SVGIG (reference sequence). Trimming removed 4 bases from V and 5 bases from J; junction bases left unmatched: 8. The CDR3 has 15 residues. CDR3 DNA: TGTGCCTGGACCCCTAACAGGGGGCTAAATGAAAAACTGTTTTTT. Its protein is CAWTPNRGLNEKLFF.

This clonotype was observed many times. The V and J genes are TRBV29-1 and TRBJ2-3, with 13 bases aligning to TRBD2. The junction had 5 bases not matched to a gene; V was cut back by 4 bases and J by 4 bases. Germline V lookup: CDR1 SQVTM, CDR2 ANQGSEA. The CDR3 extends over 15 amino acids. The CDR3 nucleotides are TGCAGCGTTGGACCAACTAGCGGGGGGGCAGATACGCAGTATTTT. Residues: CSVGPTSGGADTQYF.

This clonotype was counted many times. V usage is TRBV6-2 or TRBV6-3 and J usage is TRBJ2-6; D is undetermined. V was shortened by 1 base and J by 0 bases, with 16 bases between the two germline ends. The length of the CDR3 is 19 residues. Germline-derived CDR1 and CDR2 are MNHEY and SVGEGT. The chain's CDR3 is CASSYWERHPNSGANVLTF. The CDR3, as DNA: TGTGCCAGCAGTTACTGGGAAAGGCACCCAAACTCTGGGGCCAACGTCCTGACTTTC.

The chain joins TRBV5-1 to TRBJ1-3; the D gene is possibly TRBD1 (6 bases). From germline, CDR1 is SGHRS and CDR2 YFSETQ. The CDR3 is 15 residues long. Trimming stripped 0 bases from V and 0 bases from J, with 7 bases between. The DNA of the CDR3 is TGCGCCAGCAGCTTGGAAGGGGGCTCTGGAAACACCATATATTTT. It translates to CASSLEGGSGNTIYF.

The table lists this clonotype with many counts. The J gene is TRBJ2-5, the V gene TRBV3-1; the D is unclear. Looked up from germline, CDR1 is LGHDT and CDR2 is YNNKEL (reference sequence). The CDR3 is 13 residues long. Between the trimmed V and J ends, which lost 1 base and 0 bases, there was a span of 3 bases. The CDR3 nucleotides read TGTGCCAGCAGCCAAGTGGACCAAGAGACCCAGTACTTC. Its translation: CASSQVDQETQYF.

This clonotype was counted at least ten times. V gene TRBV12-3 or TRBV12-4 combines with J gene TRBJ2-7, with D maybe TRBD2 (7 bases). This CDR3 is built from 14 residues. Trimming stripped 3 bases from V and 4 bases from J, with 13 bases between. The CDR3 is CASSFKGGGYEQYF. The CDR3 bases are TGTGCCAGCAGTTTTAAGGGAGGGGGATACGAGCAGTACTTC.

This clonotype has just a few counts. A much larger clone differs from this one at a single base, so this may be a read error. CDR3 residues: CATSRRVALGNSPLHF. CDR3 coding DNA: TGTGCCACCAGCAGACGGGTGGCCTTAGGGAATTCACCCCTCCACTTT. V and J are TRBV15 and TRBJ1-6; D unresolved. This CDR3 has 16 residues. V lost 2 bases and J lost 7, with 15 bases in between. Germline CDR1 is LNHNV and CDR2 is YYDKDF (reference sequence).

This clonotype has more than one count but fewer than ten. The V call is TRBV19, the J call TRBJ2-1; D unclear. Per germline, CDR1 LNHDA and CDR2 SQIVND (reference sequence). This CDR3 comprises 13 residues. Between the trimmed V and J ends, which lost 2 bases and 8 bases, there was a span of 10 bases. CDR3 residues: CASSIWNADEQFF. The DNA of the CDR3 is TGTGCCAGTAGTATATGGAACGCGGATGAGCAGTTCTTC.

This clonotype has a count of ten or more. This rearrangement joins TRBV7-8 to TRBJ2-3, with TRBD2 matching 15 bases. V trimming: 8 bases; J trimming: 6 bases; junction bases outside the gene matches: 3. The CDR3 contains 14 residues. CDR1 and CDR2 from the germline V gene are SGHVS and FQNEAQ. The CDR3 protein is CASGLAGGRDTQYF. The CDR3 bases are TGTGCCAGCGGACTAGCGGGGGGGCGGGATACGCAGTATTTT.

This clonotype was recorded many times. The genes are TRBV7-2 and TRBJ2-1; 7 nucleotides agree with TRBD1. Germline trimming cut 5 bases from V and 4 bases from J; bases unmatched to any gene: 8. Germline CDR1 reads SGHTA; CDR2 reads FQGNSA. The CDR3 loop spans 15 amino acids. The CDR3 nucleotides are TGTGCCAGCAGCCGACAGGGAAGGGGGTACAATGAGCAGTTCTTC. It specifies CASSRQGRGYNEQFF.

This clonotype has at least ten counts. The chain carries TRBV6-1 and TRBJ2-4; 12 nucleotides line up with TRBD2. Germline values: CDR1 MNHNS, CDR2 SASEGT. The CDR3 runs to 16 residues. The V gene end was trimmed by 2 bases and the J gene end by 1 base; junction bases not matched to a gene: 0. Here the CDR3 reads CASSELAGGAKNIQYF. CDR3 nucleotides: TGTGCCAGCAGTGAACTAGCGGGGGGGGCCAAAAACATTCAGTACTTC.

This clonotype showed up just a few times. The genes are TRBV20-1 and TRBJ1-5, with 7 bases matching TRBD1. CDR3 length equals 16 residues. V lost 3 bases, J lost 0 bases, and 8 bases stayed unmatched. From germline, CDR1 is DFQATT and CDR2 SNEGSKA (reference sequence). CDR3 residues: CSAREGAGYSNQPQHF. The CDR3 DNA reads as TGCAGTGCTAGGGAGGGGGCCGGCTATAGCAATCAGCCCCAGCATTTT.

The chain links TRBV11-2 to TRBJ1-3, with D unresolved. This CDR3 is built from 15 residues. The V gene lost 0 bases and the J gene lost 4 bases, with 10 bases spanning the gap. Germline V lookup: CDR1 SGHAT, CDR2 FQNNGV. The CDR3 DNA reads TGTGCCAGCAGCTTAGAGTGGGTTACGGGAAACACCATATATTTT. This gives the protein CASSLEWVTGNTIYF.

The chain recombines TRBV19 with TRBJ2-7, with D perhaps TRBD2 (5 bases). Trimming cost V 7 bases and J 2 bases, with 21 bases left between them. Germline V lookup: CDR1 LNHDA, CDR2 SQIVND (reference sequence). This CDR3 spans 16 amino acids. DNA of the CDR3: TGTGCCAGTATCCCGGCCCCCTGGACTTTTACCTACGAGCAGTACTTC. Translated, it gives CASIPAPWTFTYEQYF.

This clonotype was observed many times. The chain uses TRBV29-1 and TRBJ2-7; TRBD1 aligns across 11 bases. CDR1 is SQVTM, CDR2 ANQGSEA, per germline. This CDR3 comprises 13 residues. J gave up 7 bases and V 7 bases, and 9 bases lay outside the gene matches. The CDR3 coding sequence is TGCAGCGCAGGAACCGGGACAGGGGGTGAGCAGTACTTC. Translation gives CSAGTGTGGEQYF.

The sample holds many counts of this clonotype. V gene TRBV9 combines with J gene TRBJ2-3; TRBD1 or TRBD2 may be the D gene (5 bases each). The CDR3 consists of 14 residues. The germline CDR1 and CDR2 sequences are SGDLS and YYNGEE. Trimming took 0 bases from V and 5 from J, leaving 10 bases between them. The CDR3 DNA reads TGTGCCAGCAGCGTAGCGGGGCCCCTAGATACGCAGTATTTT. Translated: CASSVAGPLDTQYF.

This clonotype came up a few times. The rearrangement links TRBV5-4 to TRBJ2-3; no clear D. Germline V gene lookup returns CDR1 SGHNT and CDR2 YYREEE (reference sequence). The CDR3 runs 15 residues. V lost 5 bases and J lost 4, with 17 bases in between. CDR3 sequence (DNA): TGTGCCAGCAGTCCAATGAGGCTTGTTGCAGATACGCAGTATTTT. Translating gives CASSPMRLVADTQYF.

This clonotype has just a few counts. This rearrangement joins TRBV7-9 to TRBJ2-3; D is perhaps TRBD2 (5 bases). This CDR3 is 13 amino acids long. V lost 3 bases and J lost 6, with 10 bases in between. In germline, CDR1 is SEHNR, CDR2 FQNEAQ (reference sequence). CDR3 residues: CASSLASLDTQYF. The CDR3 DNA is TGTGCCAGCAGCTTGGCTAGCTTGGATACGCAGTATTTT.

This clonotype has at least ten counts. This chain connects TRBV12-3 or TRBV12-4 to TRBJ1-2; the match to TRBD1 covers 7 bases. Unmatched junction bases numbered 10, after V lost 6 bases and J lost 3 bases. The length of the CDR3 is 15 residues. CDR3 residues: CASSTRGGRDYGYTF. Here the CDR3 DNA reads TGTGCCAGCAGCACCAGGGGGGGGCGCGACTATGGCTACACCTTC.

This clonotype was seen ten or more times. V usage is TRBV12-3 or TRBV12-4 and J usage is TRBJ2-3, with TRBD2 matching over 12 bases. The junction had 11 bases not matched to a gene; V was cut back by 9 bases and J by 4 bases. CDR3 length: 16 amino acids. The CDR3 here is CASSLSLAGGSDTQYF. The CDR3 DNA reads as TGTGCCAGTTCGCTATCACTAGCGGGGGGATCAGATACGCAGTATTTT.

This CDR3 is CASSGREYTEAFF. CDR3 bases: TGTGCCAGCTCAGGCCGAGAGTACACTGAAGCTTTCTTT. This chain joins TRBV18 and TRBJ1-1; D gene unclear. Germline assignment: CDR1 KGHSH and CDR2 LQKENI. Trimming removed 5 bases from V and 3 bases from J, with 10 bases in between. The CDR3 extends over 13 amino acids.

V and J are TRBV18 and TRBJ1-6; tentatively, D is TRBD1 (5 bases). The CDR3 has 15 residues. From germline, CDR1 is KGHSH and CDR2 LQKENI. V shed 2 bases and J shed 5 bases, with 10 bases lying between them. CDR3 coding DNA: TGTGCCAGCTCACCAGGGCTGGGGGATAATTCACCCCTCCACTTT. It translates to CASSPGLGDNSPLHF.

This clonotype was observed many times. The rearrangement uses TRBV29-1 and TRBJ2-7; D is possibly TRBD1 or TRBD2 (5 bases each). The CDR3 has 16 residues. Germline V gene lookup returns CDR1 SQVTM and CDR2 ANQGSEA. The V end was cut by 4 bases, the J end by 0 bases, with 19 bases between. The CDR3 DNA follows: TGCAGCGTTGCGAAGGGCAGGGACCCTAGCTCCTACGAGCAGTACTTC. Translated: CSVAKGRDPSSYEQYF.

This clonotype has ten or more counts. This chain uses TRBV5-4 with TRBJ1-3, with D perhaps matching TRBD1 (5 bases). Germline CDR1 SGHNT, CDR2 YYREEE (reference sequence). Trimming took off 4 bases at V and 0 bases at J, with 17 bases between the two ends. The CDR3 sequence is 17 residues long. In DNA form, the CDR3 reads TGTGCCAGCAGCCCCCAAAATCGGGGCAACTCTGGAAACACCATATATTTT. This translates into CASSPQNRGNSGNTIYF.

This clonotype was counted many times. The chain combines TRBV2 with TRBJ1-4, with D possibly TRBD1 on 6 matching bases. Germline V gives CDR1 SNHLY, CDR2 FYNNEI. Trimming left V 5 bases short and J 8 bases short, with 15 bases between. This CDR3 has 14 residues. For the CDR3, the DNA is TGTGCCAGCAGTCAACAGGGATTTGAAGAAAAACTGTTTTTT. Its protein product is CASSQQGFEEKLFF.

This clonotype has ten or more counts. A read error may account for a junction end that differs from germline. The chain is built from TRBV11-1 and TRBJ2-7; D gene uncertain. The CDR3 has 13 amino acids. Germline CDR1 reads SGHAT; CDR2 reads FQDESV (reference sequence). The CDR3 loop is CASSLLRDTAPAF. In DNA, the CDR3 is TGTGCCAGCAGCTTACTTAGAGATACAGCACCCGCCTTC.

This clonotype was seen at least ten times. This chain joins TRBV29-1 and TRBJ1-1; tentatively, D is TRBD1 (5 bases). Trimming took off 7 bases at V and 1 base at J, with 13 bases between the two ends. Germline CDR1 is SQVTM and CDR2 is ANQGSEA. The CDR3 is 13 amino acids. CDR3 DNA: TGCAGCGGGAGAGAAGGGACGAACACTGAAGCTTTCTTT. It yields the protein CSGREGTNTEAFF.